This TCR beta chain was observed in a study of T cell responses to AZD1222 COVID-19 vaccine. Study details: Combined were second doses at about 4 or about 12 weeks.

Study observations and caveats: Spike-specific TCR breadth rose after two AZD1222 doses, and depth rose as well. Repertoire samples came only from after the peak T cell response.

Points on this clone: Its antigen is unidentified.

The assay was immunoSEQ multiplex PCR, and TCRdb's table has in-frame clones only and misses some. The table shows around 170,000 clones, with approximately 90% occurring only once. V was clipped by 2 bases and J by 4 bases; unmatched bases: 6. The CDR3 spans 16 residues. Germline-derived CDR1 and CDR2 are MNHEY and SMNVEV (reference sequence). This specimen was peripheral blood, taken on day 0 of AZD1222 vaccination. The rearrangement links TRBV27 to TRBJ2-1; 9 bases are shared with TRBD1. The sequence came from an adult in good health. The CDR3 coding sequence is TGTGCCAGCAGTTTACCCTCCGGGACAGGGTACAATGAGCAGTTCTTC. Residues: CASSLPSGTGYNEQFF.